Below are 27 T cell receptor beta chains sequenced from a single sample in a study of regulatory and conventional T cells in RAG deficiency. Conventional CD4+ T cells were sorted from blood as CD25-low CD127-high cells. Assay: immunoSEQ multiplex PCR; the TCRdb copy retains only in-frame clones and omits some. Of 45,000 or so clones listed, approximately 90% are singletons. This sample was shared with a second study, whose subject was regulatory T cells. From that second work: Primers: 52 TRBV forward and 13 TRBJ reverse.

Sequences were obtained from CD4+ effector T cells sorted from blood. The receptors here all came from a human donor in good health.

The chain links TRBV28 to TRBJ2-1; TRBD1 is a possible D gene (6 bases). The germline V gene encodes CDR1 MDHEN and CDR2 SYDVKM. This CDR3 region has 11 residues. The V gene lost 3 bases and the J gene lost 9 bases, with 6 bases spanning the gap. The CDR3 region has the DNA TGTGCCAGCAGTTTGGGGGCTGAGCAGTTCTTC. It encodes CASSLGAEQFF.

The V call is TRBV2, the J call TRBJ2-3; possible D gene TRBD1, 5 bases. V lost 3 bases and J 4 bases, leaving 8 bases between the germline ends. This CDR3 region has 13 residues. Germline assignment: CDR1 SNHLY and CDR2 FYNNEI. The CDR3 nucleotides are TGTGCCAGCAGTGACAGGGTCGCAGATACGCAGTATTTT. It is translated as CASSDRVADTQYF.

This clone was picked up one time. The chain employs TRBV2 and TRBJ2-2; maybe TRBD1 (5 bases). The CDR3 covers 14 residues. The germline V and J ends were trimmed by 3 bases and 6 bases, with 11 bases remaining between them. CDR1 and CDR2 (germline): SNHLY, FYNNEI. CDR3 coding DNA: TGTGCCAGCAGTGATGGGGCAGGGTCCGGGGAGCTGTTTTTT. This encodes CASSDGAGSGELFF.

This chain links TRBV6-6 with TRBJ1-2; D is undetermined. This CDR3 has 14 residues. Trimming removed 2 bases from V and 4 bases from J, with 11 bases in between. Germline V gene sequence: CDR1 MNHNY, CDR2 SVGAGI (reference sequence). In DNA, the CDR3 is TGTGCCAGCAGTTACGGCGGCACAGTCTATGGCTACACCTTC. Protein product: CASSYGGTVYGYTF.

Here the CDR3 reads CASSLAGSQETQYF. As DNA, the CDR3 is TGTGCCAGCAGCTTAGCCGGGAGCCAAGAGACCCAGTACTTC. The chain employs TRBV11-3 and TRBJ2-5, with D maybe TRBD2 (6 bases). CDR1 SGHNT and CDR2 YENEEA come from the germline V gene. There are 14 residues in the CDR3. The germline V and J ends were trimmed by 1 base and 1 base, with 7 bases remaining between them. The full variable domain, its missing parts supplied by reference TRBV11-3 and TRBJ2-5, is EAGVVQSPRYKIIEKKQPVAFWCNPISGHNTLYWYLQNLGQGPELLIRYENEEAVDDSQLPKDRFSAERLKGVDSTLKIQPAELGDSAVYLCASSLAGSQETQYFGPGTRLLVL.

This sequence joins TRBV19 and TRBJ2-2; 8 nucleotides align to TRBD1. Germline CDR1 is LNHDA and CDR2 is SQIVND (reference sequence). V was clipped by 9 bases and J by 7 bases; unmatched bases: 10. This CDR3 contains 14 residues. DNA of the CDR3: TGTGCCAGCGGGGACAGGTCAGGCATCGGGGAGCTGTTTTTT. It encodes CASGDRSGIGELFF.

This chain connects TRBV6-6 to TRBJ2-7, with 13 bases that match TRBD2. This CDR3 is built from 14 residues. V gave up 6 bases and J gave up 3 bases; unmatched junction bases: 2. The germline V gene encodes CDR1 MNHNY and CDR2 SVGAGI (reference sequence). The chain's CDR3 is CASRRTSGSYEQYF. The CDR3 nucleotides read TGTGCCAGCAGACGGACTAGCGGGAGCTACGAGCAGTACTTC.

This rearrangement joins TRBV11-2 to TRBJ2-7; D not certain. The CDR3 has 12 residues. The V gene lost 1 base and the J gene lost 6 bases, with 7 bases spanning the gap. Germline V lookup: CDR1 SGHAT, CDR2 FQNNGV. CDR3 sequence reads: CASSLGVGEQYF. In DNA, the CDR3 is TGTGCCAGCAGCTTAGGGGTGGGCGAGCAGTACTTC. Complete variable domain (other parts from reference TRBV11-2 and TRBJ2-7): EAGVAQSPRYKIIEKRQSVAFWCNPISGHATLYWYQQILGQGPKLLIQFQNNGVVDDSQLPKDRFSAERLKGVDSTLKIQPAKLEDSAVYLCASSLGVGEQYFGPGTRLTVT.

The rearrangement joins TRBV6-4 to TRBJ2-1; 10 bases agree with TRBD2. J lost 2 bases, V lost 6 bases, and 4 bases had no gene match. The CDR3 has 15 residues. Germline loops: CDR1 MRHNA, CDR2 SNTAGT. In DNA form, the CDR3 reads TGTGCCAGCAGACTCCTAGCGGGAGCCTACAATGAGCAGTTCTTC. Amino acids: CASRLLAGAYNEQFF.

The V and J genes are TRBV7-8 and TRBJ1-2, with 8 bases identical to TRBD1. Germline V gene sequence: CDR1 SGHVS, CDR2 FQNEAQ. The CDR3 runs 16 residues. V was clipped by 1 base and J by 6 bases; unmatched bases: 10. The CDR3 protein is CASSLDAGAGGNGYTF. As DNA, the CDR3 is TGTGCCAGCAGCTTAGATGCTGGGGCAGGGGGCAATGGCTACACCTTC.

CDR3 loop: CASSKREPGLAETQYF. CDR3 in DNA: TGTGCCAGCAGTAAAAGAGAACCGGGACTAGCAGAGACCCAGTACTTC. The J gene is TRBJ2-5, the V gene TRBV27; 9 bases align to TRBD2. V lost 5 bases to trimming and J lost 4 bases; unmatched junction nucleotides: 11. The CDR3 length is 16 residues. Germline V gene lookup returns CDR1 MNHEY and CDR2 SMNVEV (reference sequence).

The chain carries TRBV11-3 and TRBJ1-2; D uncertain. Germline V gene lookup returns CDR1 SGHNT and CDR2 YENEEA. Trimming pared 5 bases from V and 4 bases from J, leaving 14 bases between. This CDR3 comprises 14 residues. The CDR3, as DNA: TGTGCCAGCAGCCTCGGGGAGGGTTCCTATGGCTACACCTTC. Residues: CASSLGEGSYGYTF.

The genes are TRBV27 and TRBJ2-5; 9 nucleotides line up with TRBD1. The CDR3 runs to 15 residues. The germline V gene encodes CDR1 MNHEY and CDR2 SMNVEV (reference sequence). Trimming took 2 bases from V and 8 from J; bases not matched to a gene: 9. Here the CDR3 reads CASSLGTGKKRTQYF. The CDR3 DNA reads as TGTGCCAGCAGTTTAGGGACAGGGAAAAAGAGAACCCAGTACTTC.

The rearrangement joins TRBV5-4 to TRBJ2-7; D perhaps matches TRBD2 (6 bases). Germline CDR1 reads SGHNT; CDR2 reads YYREEE (reference sequence). V lost 4 bases and J lost 2, with 10 bases in between. CDR3 size: 13 residues. CDR3 protein: CASSAGRAYEQYF. DNA of the CDR3: TGTGCCAGCAGCGCGGGACGGGCCTACGAGCAGTACTTC.

This sequence joins TRBV28 and TRBJ2-1; 9 nucleotides align to TRBD2. V dropped 4 bases and J dropped 2; count of bases not matched to a gene: 3. CDR1 is MDHEN and CDR2 is SYDVKM in the germline V gene. The CDR3 is made up of 15 amino acids. The CDR3 nucleotides read TGTGCCAGCAGTTACTTAGCGGGAGCCTACAATGAGCAGTTCTTC. Its protein is CASSYLAGAYNEQFF. Together with reference TRBV28 and TRBJ2-1, the CDR3 gives the full variable domain: DVKVTQSSRYLVKRTGEKVFLECVQDMDHENMFWYRQDPGLGLRLIYFSYDVKMKEKGDIPEGYSVSREKKERFSLILESASTNQTSMYLCASSYLAGAYNEQFFGPGTRLTVL.

The CDR3 region has the DNA TGTGCCAGTAGCCTACAGGGGAGGACTTTCTTT. Translation: CASSLQGRTFF. The J gene is TRBJ1-1, the V gene TRBV19, with TRBD1 identical over 7 bases. V was pared by 6 bases and J by 12 bases, with 7 bases of the junction left unmatched. The germline V gene has CDR1 LNHDA and CDR2 SQIVND (reference sequence). This CDR3 is built from 11 residues.

This chain links TRBV19 with TRBJ1-4, with D possibly being TRBD1 (5 bases). The germline V gene encodes CDR1 LNHDA and CDR2 SQIVND (reference sequence). V shed 3 bases and J shed 3 bases, with 11 bases lying between them. The CDR3 is 15 amino acids. CDR3 sequence reads: CASSIGGKANEKLFF. In nucleotides, the CDR3 is TGTGCCAGTAGTATTGGGGGGAAGGCTAATGAAAAACTGTTTTTT.

The CDR3 sequence is CASRDRLPGPYEQYF. The CDR3, as DNA: TGTGCCAGCAGGGACCGGTTGCCGGGGCCCTACGAGCAGTACTTC. The chain uses TRBV27 and TRBJ2-7; the D gene could be TRBD1 or TRBD2 (5 bases each). Germline V gene sequence: CDR1 MNHEY, CDR2 SMNVEV (reference sequence). Deletions cut 6 bases from V and 2 bases from J, with 17 bases between. There are 15 residues in the CDR3.

The CDR3 sequence is CSVAVGTDYYGYTF. CDR3 in DNA: TGCAGCGTTGCGGTCGGGACAGACTACTATGGCTACACCTTC. The gene calls are TRBV29-1 and TRBJ1-2; 7 bases are a match to TRBD1. The CDR3 runs 14 residues. Germline V gives CDR1 SQVTM, CDR2 ANQGSEA. The junction had 8 bases not matched to a gene; V was cut back by 4 bases and J by 3 bases.

The chain is built from TRBV11-2 and TRBJ2-3; a possible D gene is TRBD2 (5 bases). Trimming shortened V by 5 bases and J by 3 bases, and 18 bases separated the two germline ends. The CDR3 is 16 amino acids. Germline V gene lookup returns CDR1 SGHAT and CDR2 FQNNGV. The CDR3, as DNA: TGTGCCAGCAGCCGCCGCACTAGTGCCCCGACAGATACGCAGTATTTT. Translating it yields CASSRRTSAPTDTQYF.

The chain is built from TRBV19 and TRBJ1-4; D remains ambiguous. The CDR3 loop spans 16 amino acids. CDR1 LNHDA and CDR2 SQIVND come from the germline V gene (reference sequence). V shed 2 bases and J shed 0 bases, with 10 bases lying between them. This chain's CDR3 is CASSIWGIATNEKLFF. CDR3 nucleotides: TGTGCCAGTAGTATATGGGGAATTGCAACTAATGAAAAACTGTTTTTT.

The rearrangement uses TRBV5-1 and TRBJ1-6; 8 bases are shared with TRBD1. The CDR3 runs 15 residues. V lost 0 bases and J lost 7; bases outside the gene matches: 3. CDR1 SGHRS and CDR2 YFSETQ come from the germline V gene. The CDR3 coding sequence is TGCGCCAGCAGCTTGGATGGACAGGGAAATTCACCCCTCCACTTT. This gives the protein CASSLDGQGNSPLHF.

This clone was seen just once. The genes are TRBV11-3 and TRBJ2-2; no firm D call. Germline V gives CDR1 SGHNT, CDR2 YENEEA. This CDR3 comprises 19 residues. V lost 5 bases, J lost 4 bases, and 26 bases lay in between. CDR3 in DNA: TGTGCCAGCAGCCTACTCGGTAGCATTACTTACAGTGGCACCGGGGAGCTGTTTTTT. Translation: CASSLLGSITYSGTGELFF.

The chain uses TRBV29-1 and TRBJ2-5; D perhaps matches TRBD1 (5 bases). V was clipped by 7 bases and J by 5 bases, with 11 bases between them. CDR1 is SQVTM, CDR2 ANQGSEA, per germline. The CDR3 runs 11 residues. The CDR3 bases are TGCAGCGCCGACAGTGTTGAGACCCAGTACTTC. Encoded protein: CSADSVETQYF.

Here the CDR3 DNA reads TGCGCCAGCAGTTCTAGGAGGCAGGGGGATTCACCCCTCCACTTT. Its protein product is CASSSRRQGDSPLHF. The J gene is TRBJ1-6, the V gene TRBV10-2, with 7 bases matching TRBD1. The germline gives CDR1 WSHSY, CDR2 SAAADI. The length of the CDR3 is 15 residues. The J segment lost 8 bases and the V segment lost 5 bases, leaving 9 bases of the junction unmatched.

The chain is built from TRBV10-1 and TRBJ2-2; 9 bases agree with TRBD1. V gave up 0 bases and J gave up 1 base; unmatched junction bases: 18. The CDR3 contains 22 residues. Germline V CDR1 and CDR2: WNHNN, SYGVQD (reference sequence). CDR3 nucleotides: TGCGCCAGCAGTGAGTCGTTATCCCCTTACCCGGGGACAGGGTTGAACACCGGGGAGCTGTTTTTT. Amino acids: CASSESLSPYPGTGLNTGELFF.

The chain joins TRBV18 to TRBJ1-1; D is ambiguous. The V gene's germline CDR1 is KGHSH and CDR2 LQKENI. Trimming left V 4 bases short and J 2 bases short, with 11 bases between. This CDR3 spans 14 amino acids. The CDR3 sequence: CASSRNSYNTEAFF. CDR3 in DNA: TGTGCCAGCTCACGCAACAGTTATAACACTGAAGCTTTCTTT.